This T cell receptor (beta chain) comes out of a study of blood T cell repertoires in COVID-19. This clone was seen more than once but under ten times. Original handling: Amplification from reference gene primers served as the basis for estimated nucleated cell counts. TCRdb's copy holds only in-frame clones and misses some; the assay was immunoSEQ multiplex PCR. V, J and clone size were drawn from that table, and D and trimming were deduced from the DNA. The sample holds around 120,000 clones, 75% to 90% seen once. The V gene lost 4 bases and the J gene lost 0 bases, with 11 bases spanning the gap. The germline V gene has CDR1 SGHKS and CDR2 YYEKEE (reference sequence). The CDR3 contains 15 residues.

The receptor's source is a woman in her 70s with acute or convalescent COVID-19. The chain combines TRBV5-5 with TRBJ1-3; D not resolved. The source material was peripheral blood. CDR3 amino acids: CASSGRRDSGNTIYF. CDR3 DNA: TGTGCCAGCAGCGGAAGACGGGACTCTGGAAACACCATATATTTT.